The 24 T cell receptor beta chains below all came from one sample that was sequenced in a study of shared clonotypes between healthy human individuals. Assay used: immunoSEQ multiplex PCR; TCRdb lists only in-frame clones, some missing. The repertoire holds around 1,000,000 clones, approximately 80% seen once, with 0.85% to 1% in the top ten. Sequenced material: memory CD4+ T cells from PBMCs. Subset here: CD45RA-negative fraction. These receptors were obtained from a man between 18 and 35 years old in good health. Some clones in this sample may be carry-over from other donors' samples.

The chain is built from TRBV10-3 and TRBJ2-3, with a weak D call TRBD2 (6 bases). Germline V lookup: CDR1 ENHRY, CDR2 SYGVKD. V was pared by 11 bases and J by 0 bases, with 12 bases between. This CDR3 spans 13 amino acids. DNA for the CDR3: TGTGCCCTGCGGGACCACAGCACAGATACGCAGTATTTT. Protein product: CALRDHSTDTQYF.

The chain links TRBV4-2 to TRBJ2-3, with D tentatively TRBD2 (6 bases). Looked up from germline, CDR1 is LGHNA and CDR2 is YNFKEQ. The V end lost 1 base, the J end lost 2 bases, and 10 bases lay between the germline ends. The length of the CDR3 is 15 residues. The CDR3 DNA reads TGTGCCAGCAGCCAAGGGGGCGGGGACACAGATACGCAGTATTTT. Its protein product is CASSQGGGDTDTQYF.

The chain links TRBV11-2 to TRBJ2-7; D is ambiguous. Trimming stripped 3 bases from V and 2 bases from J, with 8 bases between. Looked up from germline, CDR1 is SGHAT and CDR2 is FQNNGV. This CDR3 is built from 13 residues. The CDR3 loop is CASSLYGTYEQYF. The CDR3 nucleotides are TGTGCCAGCAGCTTGTACGGTACCTACGAGCAGTACTTC.

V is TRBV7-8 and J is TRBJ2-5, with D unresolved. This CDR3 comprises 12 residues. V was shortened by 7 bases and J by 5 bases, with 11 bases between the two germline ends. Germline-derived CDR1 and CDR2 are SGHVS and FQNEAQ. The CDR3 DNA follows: TGTGCCAGCAACGAGTTTAGGGAGACCCAGTACTTC. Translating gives CASNEFRETQYF.

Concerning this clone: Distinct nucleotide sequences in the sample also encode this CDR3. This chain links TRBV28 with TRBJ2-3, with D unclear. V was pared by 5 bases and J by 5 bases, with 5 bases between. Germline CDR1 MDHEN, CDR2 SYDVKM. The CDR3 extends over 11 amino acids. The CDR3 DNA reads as TGTGCCAGCAGTCGGAGAGATACGCAGTATTTT. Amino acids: CASSRRDTQYF. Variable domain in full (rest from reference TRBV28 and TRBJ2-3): DVKVTQSSRYLVKRTGEKVFLECVQDMDHENMFWYRQDPGLGLRLIYFSYDVKMKEKGDIPEGYSVSREKKERFSLILESASTNQTSMYLCASSRRDTQYFGPGTRLTVL.

The CDR3 sequence: CASSTTSGSSYNEQFF. The CDR3, as DNA: TGTGCCAGCAGCACGACTAGCGGTAGCTCCTACAATGAGCAGTTCTTC. This chain uses TRBV9 with TRBJ2-1, with 9 bases aligning to TRBD2. Looked up from germline, CDR1 is SGDLS and CDR2 is YYNGEE. With V trimmed by 4 bases and J by 0 bases, 5 bases remained unmatched. The CDR3 length is 16 residues.

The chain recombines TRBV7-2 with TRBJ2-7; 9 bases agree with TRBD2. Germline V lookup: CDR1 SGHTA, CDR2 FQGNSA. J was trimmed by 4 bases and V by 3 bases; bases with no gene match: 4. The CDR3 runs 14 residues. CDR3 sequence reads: CASSFSGSLYEQYF. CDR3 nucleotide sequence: TGTGCCAGCAGCTTTAGCGGGAGTCTATACGAGCAGTACTTC.

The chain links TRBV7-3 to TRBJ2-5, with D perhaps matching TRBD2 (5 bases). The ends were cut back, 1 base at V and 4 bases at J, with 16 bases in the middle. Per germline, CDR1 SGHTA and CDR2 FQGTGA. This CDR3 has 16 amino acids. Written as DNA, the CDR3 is TGTGCCAGCAGCTTAATGGGGTCGGGAATGGGAGAGACCCAGTACTTC. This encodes CASSLMGSGMGETQYF.

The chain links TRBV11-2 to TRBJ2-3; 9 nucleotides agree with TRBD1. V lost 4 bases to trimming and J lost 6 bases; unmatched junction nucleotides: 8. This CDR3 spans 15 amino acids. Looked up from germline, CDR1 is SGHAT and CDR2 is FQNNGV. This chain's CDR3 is CASSSPGQGADTQYF. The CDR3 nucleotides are TGTGCCAGCAGCTCCCCGGGACAGGGAGCGGATACGCAGTATTTT.

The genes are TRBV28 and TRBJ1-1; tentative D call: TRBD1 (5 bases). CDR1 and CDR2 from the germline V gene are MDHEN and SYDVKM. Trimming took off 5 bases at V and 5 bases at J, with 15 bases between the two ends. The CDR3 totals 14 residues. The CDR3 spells CASSPVGGRTEAFF. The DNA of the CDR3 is TGTGCCAGCAGTCCGGTGGGGGGAAGAACTGAAGCTTTCTTT.

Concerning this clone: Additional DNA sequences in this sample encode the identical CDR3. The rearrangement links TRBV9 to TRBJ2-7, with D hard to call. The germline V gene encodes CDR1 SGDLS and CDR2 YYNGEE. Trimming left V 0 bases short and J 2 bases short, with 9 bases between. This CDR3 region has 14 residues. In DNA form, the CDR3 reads TGTGCCAGCAGCGTAGGGGTTCTCCCCTACGAGCAGTACTTC. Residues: CASSVGVLPYEQYF.

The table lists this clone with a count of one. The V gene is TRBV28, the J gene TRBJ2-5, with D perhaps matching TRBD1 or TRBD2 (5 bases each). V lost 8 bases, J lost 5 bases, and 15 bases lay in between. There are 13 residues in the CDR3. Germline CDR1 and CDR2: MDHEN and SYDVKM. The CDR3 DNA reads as TGTGCCAGCCAACCGGGACGGCGCGAGACCCAGTACTTC. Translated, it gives CASQPGRRETQYF.

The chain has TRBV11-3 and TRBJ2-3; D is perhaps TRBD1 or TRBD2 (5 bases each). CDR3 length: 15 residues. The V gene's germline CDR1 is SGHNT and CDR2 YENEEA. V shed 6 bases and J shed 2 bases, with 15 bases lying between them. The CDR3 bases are TGTGCCAGCAGTATAACCAGGGAGTCCACAGATACGCAGTATTTT. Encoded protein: CASSITRESTDTQYF. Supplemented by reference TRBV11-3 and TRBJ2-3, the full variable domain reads EAGVVQSPRYKIIEKKQPVAFWCNPISGHNTLYWYLQNLGQGPELLIRYENEEAVDDSQLPKDRFSAERLKGVDSTLKIQPAELGDSAVYLCASSITRESTDTQYFGPGTRLTVL.

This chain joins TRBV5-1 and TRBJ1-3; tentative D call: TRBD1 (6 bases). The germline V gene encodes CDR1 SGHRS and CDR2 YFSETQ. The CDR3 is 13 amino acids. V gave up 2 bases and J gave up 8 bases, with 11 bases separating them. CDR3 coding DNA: TGCGCCAGCAGCTTCACAGGGCAGGACACCATATATTTT. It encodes CASSFTGQDTIYF.

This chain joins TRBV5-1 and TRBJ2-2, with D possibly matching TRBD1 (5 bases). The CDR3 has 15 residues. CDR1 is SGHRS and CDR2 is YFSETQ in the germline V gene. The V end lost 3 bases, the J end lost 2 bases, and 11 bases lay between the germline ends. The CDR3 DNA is TGCGCCAGCAGCTCGGACATAGCTAACACCGGGGAGCTGTTTTTT. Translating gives CASSSDIANTGELFF.

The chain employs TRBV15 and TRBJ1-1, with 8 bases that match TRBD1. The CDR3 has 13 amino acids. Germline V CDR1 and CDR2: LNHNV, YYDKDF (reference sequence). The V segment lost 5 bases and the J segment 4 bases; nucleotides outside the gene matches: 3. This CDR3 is CATSLTGGTEAFF. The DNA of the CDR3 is TGTGCCACCAGCCTTACAGGGGGCACTGAAGCTTTCTTT.

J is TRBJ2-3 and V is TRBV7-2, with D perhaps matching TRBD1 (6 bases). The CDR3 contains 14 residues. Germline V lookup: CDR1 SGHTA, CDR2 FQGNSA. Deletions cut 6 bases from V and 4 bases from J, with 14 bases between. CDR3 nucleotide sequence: TGTGCCAGCAGTTCCCGACAGGCCCCAGATACGCAGTATTTT. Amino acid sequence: CASSSRQAPDTQYF.

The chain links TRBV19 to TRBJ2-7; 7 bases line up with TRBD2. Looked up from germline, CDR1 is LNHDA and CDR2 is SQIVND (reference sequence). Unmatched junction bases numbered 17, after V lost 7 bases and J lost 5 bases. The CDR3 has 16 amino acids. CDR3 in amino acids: CASTPTSVNPLHEQYF. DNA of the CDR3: TGTGCCAGTACCCCAACTAGCGTGAACCCGCTCCACGAGCAGTACTTC. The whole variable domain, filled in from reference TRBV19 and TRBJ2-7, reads DGGITQSPKYLFRKEGQNVTLSCEQNLNHDAMYWYRQDPGQGLRLIYYSQIVNDFQKGDIAEGYSVSREKKESFPLTVTSAQKNPTAFYLCASTPTSVNPLHEQYFGPGTRLTVT.

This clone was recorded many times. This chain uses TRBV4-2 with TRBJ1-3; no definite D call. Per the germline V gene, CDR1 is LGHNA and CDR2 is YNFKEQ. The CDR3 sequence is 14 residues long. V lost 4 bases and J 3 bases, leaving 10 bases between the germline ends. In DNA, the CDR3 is TGTGCCAGCAGCCTTCCTTCCAATGGAAACACCATATATTTT. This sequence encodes CASSLPSNGNTIYF.

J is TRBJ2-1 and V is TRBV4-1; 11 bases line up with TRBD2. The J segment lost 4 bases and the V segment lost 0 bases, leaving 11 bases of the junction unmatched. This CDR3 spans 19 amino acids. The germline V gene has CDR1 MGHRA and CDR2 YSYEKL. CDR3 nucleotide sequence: TGCGCCAGCAGCCAAGAAGGAGGAACTAGCGGGAGTAGATACAATGAGCAGTTCTTC. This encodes CASSQEGGTSGSRYNEQFF.

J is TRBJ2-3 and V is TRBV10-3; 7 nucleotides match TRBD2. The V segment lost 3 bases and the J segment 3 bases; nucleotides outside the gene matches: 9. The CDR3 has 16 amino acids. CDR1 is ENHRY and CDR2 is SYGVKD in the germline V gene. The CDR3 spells CAISEFRAGETDTQYF. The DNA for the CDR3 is TGTGCCATCAGTGAATTCAGGGCGGGAGAAACAGATACGCAGTATTTT.

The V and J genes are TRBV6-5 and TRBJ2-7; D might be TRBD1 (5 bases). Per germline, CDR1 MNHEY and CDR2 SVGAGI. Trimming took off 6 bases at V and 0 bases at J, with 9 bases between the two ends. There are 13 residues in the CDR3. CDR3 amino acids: CASRMDNSYEQYF. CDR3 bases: TGTGCCAGCAGGATGGACAACTCCTACGAGCAGTACTTC.

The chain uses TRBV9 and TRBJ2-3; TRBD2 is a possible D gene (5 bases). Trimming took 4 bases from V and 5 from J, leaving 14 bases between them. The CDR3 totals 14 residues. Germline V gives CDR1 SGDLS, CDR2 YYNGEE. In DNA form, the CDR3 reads TGTGCCAGCAGCTCCCAGAGCGGTAGAGATACGCAGTATTTT. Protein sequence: CASSSQSGRDTQYF.

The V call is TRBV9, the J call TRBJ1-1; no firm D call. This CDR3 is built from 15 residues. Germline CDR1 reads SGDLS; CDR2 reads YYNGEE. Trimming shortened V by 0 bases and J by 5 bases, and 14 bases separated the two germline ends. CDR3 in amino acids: CASSVVPGLGTEAFF. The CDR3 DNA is TGTGCCAGCAGCGTAGTCCCTGGCCTTGGGACTGAAGCTTTCTTT.